This T cell receptor beta chain came from a study of shared T cell receptors in the human thymus. The CDR3 runs to 17 residues. Unmatched junction bases numbered 5, after V lost 4 bases and J lost 2 bases. CDR1 and CDR2 (germline): MNHEY, SMNVEV (reference sequence). Repertoires were generated with immunoSEQ multiplex PCR, while TCRdb's copy carries only in-frame clones and drops some. The table includes over 650,000 clones, around 87% detected once. The sample was also linked to a second study, of human thymus T cells.

The V gene is TRBV27, the J gene TRBJ2-3, with TRBD2 identical over 14 bases. Sequencing input: thymocytes. The TCR originated in a boy in the first two years of life with a congenital heart defect. The CDR3 protein is CASSWGTSGRSTDTQYF. The CDR3 coding sequence is TGTGCCAGCAGTTGGGGGACTAGCGGGAGATCCACAGATACGCAGTATTTT.